The 23 T cell receptor beta chains below all came from one sample that was sequenced in a study of cytomegalovirus exposure and HLA in healthy donors. Primers: 60 Vbeta forward and 13 Jbeta reverse. Profiled with immunoSEQ multiplex PCR; TCRdb holds only in-frame clones, not every one. The data show over 150,000 clones, about 90% seen once. Sequencing input: PBMCs. The receptors stem from a girl less than two years old in good health and CMV-seronegative.

The chain employs TRBV7-9 and TRBJ1-5; 7 bases are shared with TRBD1. J gave up 2 bases and V 2 bases, and 9 bases lay outside the gene matches. Germline CDR1 reads SEHNR; CDR2 reads FQNEAQ (reference sequence). CDR3 size: 17 residues. CDR3 DNA sequence: TGTGCCAGCAGCTTATACAGGGGTGGGGCAGGCAATCAGCCCCAGCATTTT. Encoded protein: CASSLYRGGAGNQPQHF.

Written as DNA, the CDR3 is TGTGCCTGGAGTCCGGGTAGCTCTGGAAACACCATATATTTT. Its translation is CAWSPGSSGNTIYF. The chain has TRBV30 and TRBJ1-3; D gene unclear. Deletions cut 2 bases from V and 0 bases from J, with 8 bases between. Germline V gene sequence: CDR1 GTSNPN, CDR2 SVGIG (reference sequence). The CDR3 length is 14 residues.

The chain joins TRBV19 to TRBJ1-3; D may be TRBD1 (5 bases). V lost 6 bases and J 6 bases, leaving 21 bases between the germline ends. The CDR3 loop spans 16 amino acids. The germline V gene has CDR1 LNHDA and CDR2 SQIVND (reference sequence). The CDR3 bases are TGTGCCAGTAGACCAACTCAGGGTGGCCGAATAAACACCATATATTTT. It codes for CASRPTQGGRINTIYF.

This clone was recorded only once. This chain links TRBV11-2 with TRBJ1-2, with D unclear. V dropped 5 bases and J dropped 3 bases, with 4 bases sitting between them. The CDR3 runs to 11 residues. Per germline, CDR1 SGHAT and CDR2 FQNNGV. The CDR3 loop reads CASSRDYGYTF. The CDR3 coding sequence is TGTGCCAGCAGCCGGGACTATGGCTACACCTTC.

The CDR3 nucleotides are TGTGCCAGCAGCTTCGGGAGTAGAGGCACCTACGAGCAGTACTTC. Its protein product is CASSFGSRGTYEQYF. The chain uses TRBV5-6 and TRBJ2-7, with D perhaps matching TRBD2 (6 bases). In germline, CDR1 is SGHDT, CDR2 YYEEEE. The CDR3 is made up of 15 amino acids. Trimming cost V 2 bases and J 2 bases, with 14 bases left between them. Drawing the rest from reference TRBV5-6 and TRBJ2-7, the complete variable domain is DAGVTQSPTHLIKTRGQQVTLRCSPKSGHDTVSWYQQALGQGPQFIFQYYEEEERQRGNFPDRFSGHQFPNYSSELNVNALLLGDSALYLCASSFGSRGTYEQYFGPGTRLTVT.

The rearrangement links TRBV7-9 to TRBJ2-3, with D maybe TRBD2 (5 bases). Germline loops: CDR1 SEHNR, CDR2 FQNEAQ (reference sequence). The V gene lost 7 bases and the J gene lost 0 bases, with 11 bases spanning the gap. The CDR3 is 14 amino acids. The CDR3 coding sequence is TGTGCCAGCATGAGTCAGCGGAGCACAGATACGCAGTATTTT. Translation: CASMSQRSTDTQYF.

The chain is built from TRBV15 and TRBJ2-5; 9 nucleotides align to TRBD1. Germline V CDR1 and CDR2: LNHNV, YYDKDF (reference sequence). The CDR3 is 13 residues long. The V and J ends lost 6 bases and 4 bases, in that order; junction bases with no gene match: 3. For the CDR3, the DNA is TGTGCCACCAGAGACAGGGGGAGAGAGACCCAGTACTTC. Its translation is CATRDRGRETQYF. The whole variable domain, filled in from reference TRBV15 and TRBJ2-5, reads DAMVIQNPRYQVTQFGKPVTLSCSQTLNHNVMYWYQQKSSQAPKLLFHYYDKDFNNEADTPDNFQSRRPNTSFCFLDIRSPGLGDTAMYLCATRDRGRETQYFGPGTRLLVL.

The rearrangement uses TRBV30 and TRBJ2-3, with TRBD2 matching over 9 bases. Trimming at V came to 6 bases and at J to 4 bases, leaving 11 bases not matched to a gene. Germline assignment: CDR1 GTSNPN and CDR2 SVGIG (reference sequence). The length of the CDR3 is 15 residues. The CDR3 DNA reads as TGTGCCTGTCTTCCGGGACTAGCAAGCGCAGATACGCAGTATTTT. Amino acids: CACLPGLASADTQYF. The full variable domain, in which reference TRBV30 and TRBJ2-3 provide the parts outside the CDR3, is SQTIHQWPATLVQPVGSPLSLECTVEGTSNPNLYWYRQAAGRGLQLLFYSVGIGQISSEVPQNLSASRPQDRQFILSSKKLLLSDSGFYLCACLPGLASADTQYFGPGTRLTVL.

The V and J genes are TRBV5-1 and TRBJ2-7; D might be TRBD1 (5 bases). CDR3 length: 13 residues. Germline lookup yields CDR1 SGHRS and CDR2 YFSETQ. V lost 4 bases and J 3 bases, leaving 11 bases between the germline ends. The CDR3 nucleotides are TGCGCCAGCAGCCGTCAGGGAATCTACGAGCAGTACTTC. Amino acid sequence: CASSRQGIYEQYF.

This clone showed up just a few times. The rearrangement links TRBV4-3 to TRBJ2-3; D gene unclear. There are 17 residues in the CDR3. Per the germline V gene, CDR1 is LGHNA and CDR2 is YSLEER. Deletions cut 1 base from V and 3 bases from J, with 17 bases between. CDR3: CASSQGSASLKTDTQYF. DNA of the CDR3: TGCGCCAGCAGCCAAGGAAGTGCGTCGTTAAAAACAGATACGCAGTATTTT.

The chain recombines TRBV19 with TRBJ2-7, with 10 nucleotides matching TRBD1. In germline, CDR1 is LNHDA, CDR2 SQIVND (reference sequence). V lost 5 bases and J lost 1; bases outside the gene matches: 5. The CDR3 is 15 amino acids. CDR3 bases: TGTGCCAGTAGTTCACGGGACAGGGGTTCCTACGAGCAGTACTTC. Amino acid sequence: CASSSRDRGSYEQYF. The whole variable domain, filled in from reference TRBV19 and TRBJ2-7, reads DGGITQSPKYLFRKEGQNVTLSCEQNLNHDAMYWYRQDPGQGLRLIYYSQIVNDFQKGDIAEGYSVSREKKESFPLTVTSAQKNPTAFYLCASSSRDRGSYEQYFGPGTRLTVT.

V usage is TRBV19 and J usage is TRBJ2-7; 11 nucleotides align to TRBD1. The V segment lost 1 base and the J segment 3 bases; nucleotides outside the gene matches: 2. Per the germline V gene, CDR1 is LNHDA and CDR2 is SQIVND (reference sequence). The CDR3 has 15 residues. CDR3 sequence (DNA): TGTGCCAGTAGTATAGGGGGACAGGGGGTCTACGAGCAGTACTTC. Encoded protein: CASSIGGQGVYEQYF.

This clone was counted a single time. The chain uses TRBV6-1 and TRBJ2-5, with D perhaps TRBD2 (5 bases). This CDR3 spans 11 amino acids. Germline CDR1 reads MNHNS; CDR2 reads SASEGT. The V and J ends lost 2 bases and 11 bases respectively, with 9 bases between them. The CDR3 DNA reads TGTGCCAGCAGTGAACGGGGTACGCAGTACTTC. Protein product: CASSERGTQYF.

The V call is TRBV7-2, the J call TRBJ2-7, with 14 positions matching TRBD2. Trimming cost V 5 bases and J 11 bases; bases outside gene matches: 5. Germline V gene lookup returns CDR1 SGHTA and CDR2 FQGNSA. The CDR3 totals 13 residues. CDR3 nucleotide sequence: TGTGCCAGCAGCCCCGGGACTAGCGGGGGTGAGTACTTC. Protein sequence: CASSPGTSGGEYF.

The chain joins TRBV7-2 to TRBJ2-2, with 12 nucleotides matching TRBD2. This CDR3 comprises 17 residues. The germline gives CDR1 SGHTA, CDR2 FQGNSA. J gave up 7 bases and V 5 bases, and 11 bases lay outside the gene matches. The CDR3 bases are TGTGCCAGCAGCCCCCGACTAGCGGGAGTTTCCGGCGGGGAGCTGTTTTTT. This gives the protein CASSPRLAGVSGGELFF. Full variable domain (missing parts from reference TRBV7-2 and TRBJ2-2): GAGVSQSPSNKVTEKGKDVELRCDPISGHTALYWYRQSLGQGLEFLIYFQGNSAPDKSGLPSDRFSAERTGGSVSTLTIQRTQQEDSAVYLCASSPRLAGVSGGELFFGEGSRLTVL.

A word on this clone: Different DNA sequences within this sample yield the same CDR3. The chain joins TRBV27 to TRBJ2-1, with 8 bases aligning to TRBD2. CDR1 is MNHEY and CDR2 is SMNVEV in the germline V gene (reference sequence). V lost 1 base to trimming and J lost 0 bases; unmatched junction nucleotides: 2. This CDR3 is 16 amino acids long. CDR3 bases: TGTGCCAGCAGTTTATTAGCGGGGAGCTCCTACAATGAGCAGTTCTTC. Translating gives CASSLLAGSSYNEQFF.

This chain links TRBV7-2 with TRBJ2-3, with D possibly being TRBD2 (5 bases). CDR1 and CDR2 from the germline V gene are SGHTA and FQGNSA. V lost 6 bases and J lost 2, with 15 bases in between. CDR3 length: 15 residues. CDR3 in amino acids: CASSLYGLVTDTQYF. The DNA of the CDR3 is TGTGCCAGCAGTCTTTACGGACTCGTCACAGATACGCAGTATTTT.

The CDR3 reads CASTWTGITDTQYF. Written as DNA, the CDR3 is TGTGCCAGCACCTGGACAGGGATCACAGATACGCAGTATTTT. The chain is built from TRBV6-5 and TRBJ2-3; 8 bases are a match to TRBD1. The CDR3 covers 14 residues. Germline V CDR1 and CDR2: MNHEY, SVGAGI. V trimming: 7 bases; J trimming: 2 bases; junction bases outside the gene matches: 5.

The gene calls are TRBV5-1 and TRBJ2-7, with D unclear. The V and J ends lost 0 bases and 3 bases respectively, with 7 bases between them. CDR1 and CDR2 from the germline V gene are SGHRS and YFSETQ. The CDR3 spans 13 residues. The CDR3 DNA follows: TGCGCCAGCAGCTTGGACCTCTACTACGAGCAGTACTTC. Translated: CASSLDLYYEQYF.

The chain recombines TRBV6-1 with TRBJ1-1, with 9 bases identical to TRBD1. CDR1 is MNHNS, CDR2 SASEGT, per germline. V was clipped by 0 bases and J by 4 bases; unmatched bases: 12. The CDR3 loop spans 18 amino acids. The CDR3 nucleotides read TGTGCCAGCAGTGAAGCGCTGGGACAGGGTGTTAGTGGCACTGAAGCTTTCTTT. Amino acid sequence: CASSEALGQGVSGTEAFF.

Note on this clone: A read error may account for a junction end that differs from germline. The genes are TRBV10-3 and TRBJ1-6; D possibly corresponds to TRBD1 (5 bases). Germline CDR1 ENHRY, CDR2 SYGVKD. This CDR3 contains 13 residues. CDR3 amino acids: CAVRQNNNSPLHF. The CDR3 DNA sequence: TGTGCCGTCAGACAGAATAACAATTCACCCCTCCACTTT.

This clone was recorded only once. V gene TRBV19 combines with J gene TRBJ2-4; D is perhaps TRBD2 (5 bases). Trimming cost V 5 bases and J 0 bases, with 11 bases left between them. Germline CDR1 LNHDA, CDR2 SQIVND (reference sequence). The CDR3 runs 15 residues. The CDR3 sequence: CASSQSGLAKNIQYF. In DNA, the CDR3 is TGTGCCAGTAGTCAGAGTGGACTAGCCAAAAACATTCAGTACTTC.

V usage is TRBV29-1 and J usage is TRBJ2-5; maybe TRBD1 (6 bases). The germline CDR1 and CDR2 sequences are SQVTM and ANQGSEA. This CDR3 is 13 amino acids long. Trimming removed 8 bases at V and 5 bases at J, with 18 bases between. The CDR3 is CSLKAGVRETQYF. For the CDR3, the DNA is TGCAGCCTGAAGGCAGGGGTTAGGGAGACCCAGTACTTC.